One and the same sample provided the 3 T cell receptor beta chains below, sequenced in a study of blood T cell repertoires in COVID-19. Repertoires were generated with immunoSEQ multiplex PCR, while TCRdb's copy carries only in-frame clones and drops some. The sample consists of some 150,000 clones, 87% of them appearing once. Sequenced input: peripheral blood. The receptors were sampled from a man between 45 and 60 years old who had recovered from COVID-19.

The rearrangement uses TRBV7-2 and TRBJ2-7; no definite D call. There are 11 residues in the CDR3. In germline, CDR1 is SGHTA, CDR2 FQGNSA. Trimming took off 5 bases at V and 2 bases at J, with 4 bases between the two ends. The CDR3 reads CASSPAYEQYF. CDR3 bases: TGTGCCAGCAGCCCCGCCTACGAGCAGTACTTC.

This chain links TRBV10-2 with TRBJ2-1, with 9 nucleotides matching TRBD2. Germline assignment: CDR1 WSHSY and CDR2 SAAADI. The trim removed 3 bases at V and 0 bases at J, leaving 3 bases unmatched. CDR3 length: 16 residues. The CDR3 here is CASSDSSGGSYNEQFF. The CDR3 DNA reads TGCGCCAGCAGTGATAGTAGCGGGGGCTCCTACAATGAGCAGTTCTTC.

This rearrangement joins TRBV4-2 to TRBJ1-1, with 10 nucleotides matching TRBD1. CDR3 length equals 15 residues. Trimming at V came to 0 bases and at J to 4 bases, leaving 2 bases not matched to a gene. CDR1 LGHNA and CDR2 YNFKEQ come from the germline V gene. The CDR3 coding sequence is TGTGCCAGCAGCCAAGATGACAGGGGGCTCACTGAAGCTTTCTTT. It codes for CASSQDDRGLTEAFF.